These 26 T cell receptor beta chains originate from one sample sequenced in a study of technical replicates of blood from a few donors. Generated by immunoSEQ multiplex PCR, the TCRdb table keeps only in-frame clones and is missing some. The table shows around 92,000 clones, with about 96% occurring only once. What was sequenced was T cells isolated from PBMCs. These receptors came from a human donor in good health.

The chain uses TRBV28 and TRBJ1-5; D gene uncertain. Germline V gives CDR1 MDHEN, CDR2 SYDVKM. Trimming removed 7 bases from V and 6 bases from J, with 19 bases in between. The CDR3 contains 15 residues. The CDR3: CASTAAGFRSQPQHF. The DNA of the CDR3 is TGTGCCAGCACTGCCGCCGGGTTTAGGAGTCAGCCCCAGCATTTT.

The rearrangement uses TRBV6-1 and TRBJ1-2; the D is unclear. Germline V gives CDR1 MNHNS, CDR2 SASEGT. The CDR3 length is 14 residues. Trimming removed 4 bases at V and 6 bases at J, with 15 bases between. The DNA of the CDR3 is TGTGCCAGCAGTGGACTCCTGGTAGTCGATGGCTACACCTTC. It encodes CASSGLLVVDGYTF.

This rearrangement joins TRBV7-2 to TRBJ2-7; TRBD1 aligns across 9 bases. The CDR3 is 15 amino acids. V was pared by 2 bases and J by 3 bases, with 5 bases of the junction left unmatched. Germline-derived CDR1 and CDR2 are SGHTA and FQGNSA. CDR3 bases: TGTGCCAGCAGCTTAAGGACAGGGGTAAACTACGAGCAGTACTTC. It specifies CASSLRTGVNYEQYF.

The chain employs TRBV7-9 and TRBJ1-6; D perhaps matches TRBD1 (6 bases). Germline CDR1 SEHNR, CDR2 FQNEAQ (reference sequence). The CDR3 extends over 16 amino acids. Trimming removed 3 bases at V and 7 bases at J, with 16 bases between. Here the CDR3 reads CASSLARDTRNSPLHF. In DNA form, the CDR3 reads TGTGCCAGCAGCTTGGCTCGGGACACTAGAAATTCACCCCTCCACTTT.

DNA for the CDR3: TGTGCTAGGCGGGACAGGGTAAGAGGGGAGCTGTTTTTT. It is translated as CARRDRVRGELFF. The V and J genes are TRBV12-5 and TRBJ2-2; TRBD1 matches 9 bases. Germline CDR1 LGHNT, CDR2 FRNRAP. The CDR3 contains 13 residues. The J segment lost 8 bases and the V segment lost 9 bases, leaving 7 bases of the junction unmatched.

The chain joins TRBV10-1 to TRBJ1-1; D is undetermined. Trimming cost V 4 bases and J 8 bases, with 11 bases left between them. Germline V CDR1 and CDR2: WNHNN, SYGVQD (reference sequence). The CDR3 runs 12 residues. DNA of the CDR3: TGCGCCAGCAGTGCTACCACACAGGAAGCTTTCTTT. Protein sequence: CASSATTQEAFF.

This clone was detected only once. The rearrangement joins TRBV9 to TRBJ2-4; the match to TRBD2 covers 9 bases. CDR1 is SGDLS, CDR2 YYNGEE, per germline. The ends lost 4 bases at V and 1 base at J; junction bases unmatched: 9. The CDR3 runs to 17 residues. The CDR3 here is CASSREVAGGAKNIQYF. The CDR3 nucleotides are TGTGCCAGCAGCAGAGAAGTGGCGGGAGGGGCCAAAAACATTCAGTACTTC.

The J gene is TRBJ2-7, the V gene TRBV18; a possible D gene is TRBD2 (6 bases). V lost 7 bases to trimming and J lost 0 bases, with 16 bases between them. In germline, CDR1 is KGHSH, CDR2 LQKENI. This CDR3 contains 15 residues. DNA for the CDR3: TGTGCCAGCTTCACAACCCTTAGCGGCTCCTACGAGCAGTACTTC. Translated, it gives CASFTTLSGSYEQYF.

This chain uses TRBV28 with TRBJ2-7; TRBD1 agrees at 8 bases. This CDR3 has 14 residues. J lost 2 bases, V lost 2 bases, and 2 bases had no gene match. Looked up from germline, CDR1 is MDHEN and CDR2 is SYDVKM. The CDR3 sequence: CASSLAGGTYEQYF. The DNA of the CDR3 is TGTGCCAGCAGTTTAGCAGGGGGCACCTACGAGCAGTACTTC.

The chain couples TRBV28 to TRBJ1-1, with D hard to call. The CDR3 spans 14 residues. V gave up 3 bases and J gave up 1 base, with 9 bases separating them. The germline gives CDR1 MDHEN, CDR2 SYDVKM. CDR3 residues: CASSFLQPNTEAFF. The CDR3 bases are TGTGCCAGCAGTTTTTTACAACCGAACACTGAAGCTTTCTTT.

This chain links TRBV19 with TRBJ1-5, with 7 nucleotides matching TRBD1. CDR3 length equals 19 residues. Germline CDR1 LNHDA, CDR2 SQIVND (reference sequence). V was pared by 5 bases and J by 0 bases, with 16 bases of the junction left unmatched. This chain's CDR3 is CASSSYRGGSGYSNQPQHF. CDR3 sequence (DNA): TGTGCCAGTAGTTCATACAGGGGTGGATCGGGATATAGCAATCAGCCCCAGCATTTT.

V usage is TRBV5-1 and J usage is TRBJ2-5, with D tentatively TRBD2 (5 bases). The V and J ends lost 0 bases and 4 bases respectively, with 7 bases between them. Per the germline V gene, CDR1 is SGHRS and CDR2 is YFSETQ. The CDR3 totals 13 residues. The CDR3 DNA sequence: TGCGCCAGCAGCTTGGAGGGAGCAGAGACCCAGTACTTC. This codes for CASSLEGAETQYF.

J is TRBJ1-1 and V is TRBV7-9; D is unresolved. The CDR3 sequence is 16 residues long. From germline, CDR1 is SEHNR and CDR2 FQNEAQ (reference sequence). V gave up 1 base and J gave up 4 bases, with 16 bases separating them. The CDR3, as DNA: TGTGCCAGCAGCTTAGGAGGGCGGGTCCTGAGCACTGAAGCTTTCTTT. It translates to CASSLGGRVLSTEAFF. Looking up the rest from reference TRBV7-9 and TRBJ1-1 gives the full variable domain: DTGVSQNPRHKITKRGQNVTFRCDPISEHNRLYWYRQTLGQGPEFLTYFQNEAQLEKSRLLSDRFSAERPKGSFSTLEIQRTEQGDSAMYLCASSLGGRVLSTEAFFGQGTRLTVV.

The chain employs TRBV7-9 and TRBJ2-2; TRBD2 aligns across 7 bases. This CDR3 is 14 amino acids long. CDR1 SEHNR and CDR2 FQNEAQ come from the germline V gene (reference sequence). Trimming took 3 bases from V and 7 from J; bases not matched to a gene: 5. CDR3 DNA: TGTGCCAGCAGCTTTGGAGCGGGGTACGGGGAGCTGTTTTTT. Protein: CASSFGAGYGELFF. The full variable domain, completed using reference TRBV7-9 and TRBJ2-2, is DTGVSQNPRHKITKRGQNVTFRCDPISEHNRLYWYRQTLGQGPEFLTYFQNEAQLEKSRLLSDRFSAERPKGSFSTLEIQRTEQGDSAMYLCASSFGAGYGELFFGEGSRLTVL.

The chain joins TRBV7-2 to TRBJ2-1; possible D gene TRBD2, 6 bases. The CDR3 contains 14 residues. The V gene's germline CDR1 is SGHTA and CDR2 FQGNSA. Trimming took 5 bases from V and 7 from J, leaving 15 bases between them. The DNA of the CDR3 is TGTGCCAGCAGCAGCCGGGACTGGCCAAATGAGCAGTTCTTC. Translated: CASSSRDWPNEQFF.

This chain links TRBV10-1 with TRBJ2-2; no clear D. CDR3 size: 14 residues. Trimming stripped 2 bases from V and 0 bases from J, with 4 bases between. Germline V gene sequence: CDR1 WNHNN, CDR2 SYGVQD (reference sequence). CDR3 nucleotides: TGCGCCAGCAGTGAGGGAGCGAACACCGGGGAGCTGTTTTTT. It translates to CASSEGANTGELFF.

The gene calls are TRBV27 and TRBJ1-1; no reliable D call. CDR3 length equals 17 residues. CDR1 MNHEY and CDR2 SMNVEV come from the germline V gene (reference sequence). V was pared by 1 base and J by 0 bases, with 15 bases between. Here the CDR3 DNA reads TGTGCCAGCAGTTTATTTTGGAGTCGCCCCATGAACACTGAAGCTTTCTTT. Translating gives CASSLFWSRPMNTEAFF.

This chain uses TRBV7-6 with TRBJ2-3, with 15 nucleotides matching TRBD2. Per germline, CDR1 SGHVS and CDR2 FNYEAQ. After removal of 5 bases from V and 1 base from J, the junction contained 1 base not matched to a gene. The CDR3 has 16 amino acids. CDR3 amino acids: CASSRTSGGGTDTQYF. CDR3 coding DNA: TGTGCCAGCAGCCGGACTAGCGGGGGGGGCACAGATACGCAGTATTTT.

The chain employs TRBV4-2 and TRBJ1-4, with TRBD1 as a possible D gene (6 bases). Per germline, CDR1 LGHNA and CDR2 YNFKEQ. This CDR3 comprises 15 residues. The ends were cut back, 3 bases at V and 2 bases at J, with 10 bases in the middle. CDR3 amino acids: CASSQDSSTNEKLFF. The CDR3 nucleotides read TGTGCCAGCAGCCAGGACAGCTCGACTAATGAAAAACTGTTTTTT.

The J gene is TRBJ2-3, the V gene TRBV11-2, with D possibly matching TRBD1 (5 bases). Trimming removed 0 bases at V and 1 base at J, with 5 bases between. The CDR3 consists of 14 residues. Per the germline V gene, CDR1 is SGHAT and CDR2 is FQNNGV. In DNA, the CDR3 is TGTGCCAGCAGCTTAGACAGGGGCACAGATACGCAGTATTTT. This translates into CASSLDRGTDTQYF.

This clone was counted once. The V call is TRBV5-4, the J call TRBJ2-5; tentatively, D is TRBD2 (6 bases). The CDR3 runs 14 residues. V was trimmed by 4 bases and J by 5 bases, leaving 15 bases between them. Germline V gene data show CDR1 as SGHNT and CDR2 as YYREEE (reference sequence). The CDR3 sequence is CASSRDSHRETQYF. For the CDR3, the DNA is TGTGCCAGCAGCCGGGACTCCCACCGGGAGACCCAGTACTTC.

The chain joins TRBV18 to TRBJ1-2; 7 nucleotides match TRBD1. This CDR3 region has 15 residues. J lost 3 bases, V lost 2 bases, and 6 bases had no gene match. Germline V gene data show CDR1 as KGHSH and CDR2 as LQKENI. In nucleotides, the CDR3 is TGTGCCAGCTCACCAGACACAGACAGGGACTATGGCTACACCTTC. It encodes CASSPDTDRDYGYTF. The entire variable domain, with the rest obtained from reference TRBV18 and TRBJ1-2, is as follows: NAGVMQNPRHLVRRRGQEARLRCSPMKGHSHVYWYRQLPEEGLKFMVYLQKENIIDESGMPKERFSAEFPKEGPSILRIQQVVRGDSAAYFCASSPDTDRDYGYTFGSGTRLTVV.

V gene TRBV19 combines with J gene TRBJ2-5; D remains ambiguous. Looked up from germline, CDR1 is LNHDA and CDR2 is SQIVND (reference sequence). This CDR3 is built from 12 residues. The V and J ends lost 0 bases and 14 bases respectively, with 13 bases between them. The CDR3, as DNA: TGTGCCAGTAGTATAGATCGCGACTCCGTCTACTTC. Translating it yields CASSIDRDSVYF.

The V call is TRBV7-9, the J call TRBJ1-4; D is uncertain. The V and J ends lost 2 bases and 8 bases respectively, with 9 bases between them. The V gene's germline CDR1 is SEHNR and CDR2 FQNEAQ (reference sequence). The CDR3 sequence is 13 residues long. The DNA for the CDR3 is TGTGCCAGCAGCTTATTAGCTTCCGAAAAACTGTTTTTT. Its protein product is CASSLLASEKLFF. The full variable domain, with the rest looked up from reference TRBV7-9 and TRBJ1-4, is DTGVSQNPRHKITKRGQNVTFRCDPISEHNRLYWYRQTLGQGPEFLTYFQNEAQLEKSRLLSDRFSAERPKGSFSTLEIQRTEQGDSAMYLCASSLLASEKLFFGSGTQLSVL.

The CDR3 is CASSPGFFPLRDSAYEQYF. The CDR3 bases are TGTGCCAGCTCACCAGGGTTCTTTCCGCTCCGGGACAGTGCCTACGAGCAGTACTTC. J is TRBJ2-7 and V is TRBV18; the match to TRBD1 covers 7 bases. The CDR3 covers 19 residues. CDR1 is KGHSH, CDR2 LQKENI, per germline. Trimming removed 2 bases from V and 2 bases from J; junction bases left unmatched: 18. The full variable domain, rest sourced from reference TRBV18 and TRBJ2-7, is NAGVMQNPRHLVRRRGQEARLRCSPMKGHSHVYWYRQLPEEGLKFMVYLQKENIIDESGMPKERFSAEFPKEGPSILRIQQVVRGDSAAYFCASSPGFFPLRDSAYEQYFGPGTRLTVT.

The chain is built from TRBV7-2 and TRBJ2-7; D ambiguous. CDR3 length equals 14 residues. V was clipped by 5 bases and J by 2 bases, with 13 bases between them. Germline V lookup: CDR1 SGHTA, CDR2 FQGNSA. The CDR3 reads CASSQVGQAYEQYF. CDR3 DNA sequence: TGTGCCAGCAGCCAAGTGGGTCAGGCCTACGAGCAGTACTTC. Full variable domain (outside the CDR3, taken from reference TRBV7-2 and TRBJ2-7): GAGVSQSPSNKVTEKGKDVELRCDPISGHTALYWYRQSLGQGLEFLIYFQGNSAPDKSGLPSDRFSAERTGGSVSTLTIQRTQQEDSAVYLCASSQVGQAYEQYFGPGTRLTVT.